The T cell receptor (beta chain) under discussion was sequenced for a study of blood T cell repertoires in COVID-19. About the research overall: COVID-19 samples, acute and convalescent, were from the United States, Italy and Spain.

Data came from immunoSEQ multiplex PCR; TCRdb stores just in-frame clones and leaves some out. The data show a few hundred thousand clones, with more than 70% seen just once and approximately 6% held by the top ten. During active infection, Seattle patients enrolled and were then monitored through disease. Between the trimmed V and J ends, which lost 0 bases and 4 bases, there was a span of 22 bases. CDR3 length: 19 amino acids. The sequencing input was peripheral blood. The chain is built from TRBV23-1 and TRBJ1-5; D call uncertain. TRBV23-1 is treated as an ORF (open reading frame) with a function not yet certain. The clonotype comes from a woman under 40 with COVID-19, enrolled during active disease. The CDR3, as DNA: TGCGCCAGCAGTCAATCCTTCAAATCAGGACGGGGTGCAAATCAGCCCCAGCATTTT. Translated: CASSQSFKSGRGANQPQHF.